This TCR beta chain came from a study of blood T cell repertoires in COVID-19. Study in general: Samples representing acute and convalescent COVID-19 were sourced from the United States, Italy and Spain. T cells, B-cell-depleted T cells, or PBMCs supplied cDNA or gDNA.

Methods used by the authors: Reference gene primer amplification yielded estimated nucleated cell counts. The table came from immunoSEQ multiplex PCR; TCRdb's copy has only in-frame clones and leaves some out. V and J calls and clone size are given by that table; D and trimming were obtained from the DNA. The sample records 90,000 to 150,000 clones, around 86% being singletons. Trimming cost V 6 bases and J 3 bases, with 15 bases left between them. Germline loops: CDR1 KGHSH, CDR2 LQKENI. The CDR3 is 14 residues long. The specimen was peripheral blood. This chain uses TRBV18 with TRBJ2-7, with D possibly TRBD2 on 5 matching bases. This TCR was sampled from an elderly man with acute or convalescent COVID-19. CDR3 nucleotide sequence: TGTGCCAGCTCCCCCTCGGTGGGGAGCTACGAGCAGTACTTC. This gives the protein CASSPSVGSYEQYF.